This T cell receptor beta chain derives from a study of blood T cells in healthy people across ages. Every sample yielded at least 6 million isolated PBMCs. V gave up 0 bases and J gave up 1 base; unmatched junction bases: 4. This CDR3 spans 16 amino acids. Germline-derived CDR1 and CDR2 are SGDLS and YYNGEE. Then a second PCR, running roughly 6 to 11 cycles, was carried out with a sample-barcoded 5' primer and a J-beta primer mix. TCRdb independently ran MiXCR on the 5' RACE reads; one entry per CDR3 protein. The repertoire includes fewer than 600,000 distinct CDR3 sequences, 25% to 35% of them detected once, and roughly 3.5% sits in the top ten. Study observations and caveats: Estimated diversity across one million T cells was deemed an underestimate. The recorded TCR beta diversity per million T cells decreased in a roughly linear manner with age.

To note about this clonotype: Its specificity is not known.

These data also formed part of another study, on T cells of mothers and their children. In that study: All extracted RNA went into cDNA synthesis, approximately 1.5 ug per 15 ul.

This receptor was obtained from a boy aged 2 to 10 in good health. The sample taken for sequencing was blood. This chain connects TRBV9 to TRBJ2-1; 7 bases are a match to TRBD2. The CDR3 loop is CASSVDQRGSYNEQFF. The CDR3 coding sequence is TGTGCCAGCAGCGTAGACCAGCGGGGATCCTACAATGAGCAGTTCTTC.